This T cell receptor (beta chain) was profiled in a study of T-cell memory formation after mild COVID-19. Study overall: TCR clusters mostly belonged to single donors. Study-wide findings and caveats: Pre-infection memory showed some responding clones, and this suggested that cross-reactive memory joined.

One entry per CDR3 protein results from TCRdb running MiXCR on the 5' RACE reads. This repertoire shows roughly 190,000 distinct CDR3 sequences, more than 9% found once; its top ten account for roughly 3%. This clonotype appeared a single time. Its antigen is not known. The V segment lost 1 base and the J segment 3 bases; nucleotides outside the gene matches: 4. The CDR3 loop spans 15 amino acids. The genes are TRBV12-3 or TRBV12-4 and TRBJ2-3; the match to TRBD1 covers 7 bases. Sequenced material: PBMCs or a T cell subset sorted from them (not recorded which). The sequence was obtained from a young man who had mild COVID-19 (a few samples of this study predate the infection). Cell type and time point are not known. Here the CDR3 DNA reads TGTGCCAGCAGTTTAGGCGACAGGGCGACAGATACGCAGTATTTT. It is translated as CASSLGDRATDTQYF.